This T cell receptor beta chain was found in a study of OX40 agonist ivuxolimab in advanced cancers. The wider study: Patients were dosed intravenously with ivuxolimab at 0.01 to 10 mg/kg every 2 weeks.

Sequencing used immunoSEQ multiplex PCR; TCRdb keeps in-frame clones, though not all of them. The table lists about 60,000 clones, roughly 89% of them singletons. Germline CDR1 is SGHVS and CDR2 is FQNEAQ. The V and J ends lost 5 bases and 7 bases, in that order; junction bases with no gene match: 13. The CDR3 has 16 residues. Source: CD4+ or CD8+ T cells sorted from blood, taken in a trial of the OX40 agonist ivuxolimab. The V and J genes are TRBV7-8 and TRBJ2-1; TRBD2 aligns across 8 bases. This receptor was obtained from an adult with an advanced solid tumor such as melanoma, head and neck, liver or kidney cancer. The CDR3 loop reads CASSPEWWSGRNEQFF. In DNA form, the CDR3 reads TGTGCCAGCAGCCCCGAATGGTGGAGCGGGAGAAATGAGCAGTTCTTC.